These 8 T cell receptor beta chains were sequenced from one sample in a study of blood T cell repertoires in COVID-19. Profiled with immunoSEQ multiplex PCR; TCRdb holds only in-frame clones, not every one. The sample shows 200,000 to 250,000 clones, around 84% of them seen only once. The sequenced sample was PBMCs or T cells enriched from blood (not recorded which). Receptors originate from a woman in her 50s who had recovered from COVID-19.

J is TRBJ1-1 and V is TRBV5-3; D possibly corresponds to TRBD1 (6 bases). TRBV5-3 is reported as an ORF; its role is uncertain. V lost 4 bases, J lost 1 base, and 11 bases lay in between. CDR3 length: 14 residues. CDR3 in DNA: TGTGCCAGAAGCACGGAGGACAGGAACACTGAAGCTTTCTTT. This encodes CARSTEDRNTEAFF.

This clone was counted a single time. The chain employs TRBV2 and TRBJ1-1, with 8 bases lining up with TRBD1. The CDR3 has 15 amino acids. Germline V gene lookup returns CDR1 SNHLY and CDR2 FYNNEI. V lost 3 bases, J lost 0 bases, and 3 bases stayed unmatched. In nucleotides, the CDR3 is TGTGCCAGCAGTGAGGGACAGGCCATGAACACTGAAGCTTTCTTT. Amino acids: CASSEGQAMNTEAFF.

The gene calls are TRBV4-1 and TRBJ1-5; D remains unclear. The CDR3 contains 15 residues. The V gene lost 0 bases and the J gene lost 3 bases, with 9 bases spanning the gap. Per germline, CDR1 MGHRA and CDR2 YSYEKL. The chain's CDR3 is CASSQDGQVNQPQHF. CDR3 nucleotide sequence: TGCGCCAGCAGCCAAGATGGGCAGGTCAATCAGCCCCAGCATTTT.

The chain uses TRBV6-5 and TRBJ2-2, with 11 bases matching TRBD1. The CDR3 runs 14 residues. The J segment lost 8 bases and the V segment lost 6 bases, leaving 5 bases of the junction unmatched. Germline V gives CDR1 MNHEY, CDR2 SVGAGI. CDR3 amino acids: CASREDRGHGELFF. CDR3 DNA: TGTGCCAGCAGGGAGGACAGGGGGCATGGGGAGCTGTTTTTT.

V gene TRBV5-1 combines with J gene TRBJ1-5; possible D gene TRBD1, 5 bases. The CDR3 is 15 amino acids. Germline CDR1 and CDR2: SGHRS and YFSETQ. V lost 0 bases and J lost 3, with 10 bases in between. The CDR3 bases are TGCGCCAGCAGCTTGGGACAGTATTCCAATCAGCCCCAGCATTTT. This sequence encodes CASSLGQYSNQPQHF.

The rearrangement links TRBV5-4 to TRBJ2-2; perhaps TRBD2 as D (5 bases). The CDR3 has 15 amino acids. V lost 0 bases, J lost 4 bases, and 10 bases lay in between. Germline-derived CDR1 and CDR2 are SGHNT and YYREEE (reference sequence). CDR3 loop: CASSLGGVGTGELFF. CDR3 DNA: TGTGCCAGCAGCTTGGGGGGAGTTGGCACCGGGGAGCTGTTTTTT.

CDR3 in amino acids: CASSPGTSGSADTQYF. In nucleotides, the CDR3 is TGTGCCAGCAGCCCCGGGACTAGCGGGAGTGCAGATACGCAGTATTTT. V and J are TRBV11-2 and TRBJ2-3; 14 bases match TRBD2. The junction had 5 bases not matched to a gene; V was cut back by 5 bases and J by 4 bases. Germline V gene sequence: CDR1 SGHAT, CDR2 FQNNGV. The CDR3 length is 16 residues.

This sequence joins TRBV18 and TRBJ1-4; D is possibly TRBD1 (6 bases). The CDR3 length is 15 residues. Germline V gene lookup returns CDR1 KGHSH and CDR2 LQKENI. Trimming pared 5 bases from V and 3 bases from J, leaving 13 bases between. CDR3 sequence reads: CASSLTGLANEKLFF. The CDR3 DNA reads TGTGCCAGCTCATTAACAGGGTTGGCTAATGAAAAACTGTTTTTT.